The rows below give T cell receptor beta chains drawn from one sample of a study of cytomegalovirus exposure and HLA in healthy donors. Measured with immunoSEQ multiplex PCR; TCRdb has only the in-frame clones, and not every one. The table shows 130,000 to 150,000 clones, with 60% to 85% occurring only once. What was sequenced was PBMCs. The receptors originated from a male donor in good health and CMV-seronegative. Each CDR3 is given with its conserved first and last residue. A D gene is named only where the DNA matches it firmly. Some rows mark clone size as missing; the rest say once, few, many or name a class of expanded clone.

>TRBJ2-2|TRBV9|-|TRBD1
TGTGCCAGCAGCAGACCGGGACAGGGTATCGCCGGGGAGCTGTTTTTT
CASSRPGQGIAGELFF
>TRBJ2-3|TRBV15|few|TRBD1
TGTGCCACCAGCAGAGGGCCTGGGACAGGGGGCACAGATACGCAGTATTTT
CATSRGPGTGGTDTQYF
>TRBJ2-5|TRBV6-1|-|-
TGTGCCAGCAGGACTAGACTAGGGGAGACCCAGTACTTC
CASRTRLGETQYF
>TRBJ1-1|TRBV4-3|-|-
TGCGCCAGCAGCCAAGTATGGGGGGGACAGAACACTGAAGCTTTCTTT
CASSQVWGGQNTEAFF
>TRBJ1-2|TRBV6-5|-|-
TGTGCCAGCGCGGGGTACTATGGCTACACCTTC
CASAGYYGYTF
>TRBJ1-1|TRBV29-1|-|-
TGCAGCGTTGACACACAGGGCAAGAGCACTGAAGCTTTCTTT
CSVDTQGKSTEAFF
>TRBJ2-3|TRBV9|-|TRBD1
TGTGCCAGCAGCTCTCGTTGGGGCAGGGGGCGCACAGATACGCAGTATTTT
CASSSRWGRGRTDTQYF
>TRBJ1-5|TRBV10-3|-|-
TGTGCCATCAGTGGAGGTCAGGAGGAGAATCAGCCCCAGCATTTT
CAISGGQEENQPQHF
>TRBJ1-2|TRBV20-1|-|-
TGCAGTGCGCGATGGGGAGGCGGCTACACCTTC
CSARWGGGYTF
>TRBJ2-3|TRBV5-1|-|-
TGCGCCAGCAGCTTCCGGGATCAGCGTGATACGCAGTATTTT
CASSFRDQRDTQYF
>TRBJ1-1|TRBV15|-|-
TGTGCCACCAGCAGAGATATGGTCGGAGGGATCAGGGCTTTCTTT
CATSRDMVGGIRAFF
>TRBJ1-2|TRBV6-5|-|-
TGTGCCAGCAAGAGGACAGTGGACTATGGCTACACCTTC
CASKRTVDYGYTF
>TRBJ2-7|TRBV5-1|-|-
TGCGCCAGCAGTCTCTACGAGCAGTACTTC
CASSLYEQYF
>TRBJ2-7|TRBV5-1|-|TRBD2
TGCGCCAGCAGCTTGATGGTAGCGGGAAACGAGCAGTACTTC
CASSLMVAGNEQYF
>TRBJ1-6|TRBV5-1|-|-
TGCGCCAGCAGCCCGGGTGAATCGGTTAATTCACCCCTCCACTTT
CASSPGESVNSPLHF
>TRBJ1-1|TRBV5-1|-|-
TGCGCCAGCAGCGAAATTACCTCGGGGACTGAAGCTTTCTTT
CASSEITSGTEAFF
>TRBJ1-6|TRBV14|-|TRBD1
TGTGCCAGCAGCCAAACAGGGGGTATTTCACCCCTCCACTTT
CASSQTGGISPLHF
>TRBJ2-5|TRBV2|-|TRBD1
TGTGCCAGCAGCCGACAGGGGTCCCAAGAGACCCAGTACTTC
CASSRQGSQETQYF
>TRBJ1-1|TRBV6-5|-|-
TGTGCCAGCAGGAGGCTCGGGCGGACAGAAGCTTTCTTT
CASRRLGRTEAFF
>TRBJ2-7|TRBV14|-|-
TGTGCCAGCAGCCAAGACTACGCTCTTGCCTACGAGCAGTACTTC
CASSQDYALAYEQYF
>TRBJ1-5|TRBV6-1|-|TRBD1
TGTGCCAGCAGTGAAGGACAGGGGGCGGTTTCGCAGCCCCAGCATTTT
CASSEGQGAVSQPQHF
>TRBJ1-6|TRBV4-1|few|-
TGCGCCAGCAGCCAAGAACAAGGAGTCGGTTCACCCCTCCACTTT
CASSQEQGVGSPLHF
>TRBJ1-5|TRBV19|-|TRBD1
TGTGCCAGTAGTACATCGGGACAGGGGAACGGGAATCAGCCCCAGCATTTT
CASSTSGQGNGNQPQHF
>TRBJ1-1|TRBV7-9|-|-
TGTGCCAGCAGCTTATCGTCCAGGGCCCAGGAAGCTTTCTTT
CASSLSSRAQEAFF
>TRBJ1-5|TRBV6-5|-|TRBD1
TGTGCCAGCAGTTACTCAAGACAGGGGAGCAATCAGCCCCAGCATTTT
CASSYSRQGSNQPQHF
>TRBJ2-1|TRBV6-1|-|TRBD2
TGTGCCAGCAGTGAACAGCGGGGGGGCAATGAGCAGTTCTTC
CASSEQRGGNEQFF
>TRBJ1-5|TRBV4-1|once|-
TGCGCCAGCAGCCGAGGGAGTGACAATCAGCCCCAGCATTTT
CASSRGSDNQPQHF
>TRBJ2-1|TRBV7-7|-|TRBD1
TGTGCTAGCAGCTTAGGGGGACAGGGGGTACTGTTCTTC
CASSLGGQGVLFF
>TRBJ2-5|TRBV6-5|-|TRBD1
TGTGCCAGCAGTTACTCTGAACAGGGACAGGAGACCCAGTACTTC
CASSYSEQGQETQYF
>TRBJ2-7|TRBV11-2|-|-
TGTGCCAGCAGCTTCAGACAGCTCTCCTACGAGCAGTACTTC
CASSFRQLSYEQYF
>TRBJ2-3|TRBV25-1|few|-
TGTGCCAGCAGTGAAGGCACCGGGTACACAGATACGCAGTATTTT
CASSEGTGYTDTQYF
>TRBJ1-1|TRBV11-2|-|TRBD1
TGTGCCAGCAGCTTAAGGGGACAGATGAACACTGAAGCTTTCTTT
CASSLRGQMNTEAFF
>TRBJ2-1|TRBV25-1|-|TRBD1
TGTGCCAGCAGCAACCGGGACAGAGTTTACAATGAGCAGTTCTTC
CASSNRDRVYNEQFF
>TRBJ2-1|TRBV12-5|-|TRBD2
TGTGCTAGTGGTCCAAGGCCCTCGACTAGCGGGGGGCCGATCTCCTACAATGAGCAGTTCTTC
CASGPRPSTSGGPISYNEQFF
>TRBJ1-6|TRBV5-4|-|-
TGTGCCAGCAGCTCCGACAGTATGGATTCACCCCTCCACTTT
CASSSDSMDSPLHF
>TRBJ2-7|TRBV13|-|-
TGTGCCAGCAGCTTAGTTGAAAGCAAAGGGAGCTACGAGCAGTACTTC
CASSLVESKGSYEQYF
>TRBJ1-1|TRBV6-6|few|TRBD1
TGTGCCAGCAGAAATAACGACAGGGGCGGGACTGAAGCTTTCTTT
CASRNNDRGGTEAFF
>TRBJ1-1|TRBV6-5|-|-
TGTGCCAGCAGTCTCTCGGGGGGGAAGGCTTTCTTT
CASSLSGGKAFF
>TRBJ2-5|TRBV19|-|-
TGTGCCAGTAATACGATGGCTTCGGGAGAGACCCAGTACTTC
CASNTMASGETQYF